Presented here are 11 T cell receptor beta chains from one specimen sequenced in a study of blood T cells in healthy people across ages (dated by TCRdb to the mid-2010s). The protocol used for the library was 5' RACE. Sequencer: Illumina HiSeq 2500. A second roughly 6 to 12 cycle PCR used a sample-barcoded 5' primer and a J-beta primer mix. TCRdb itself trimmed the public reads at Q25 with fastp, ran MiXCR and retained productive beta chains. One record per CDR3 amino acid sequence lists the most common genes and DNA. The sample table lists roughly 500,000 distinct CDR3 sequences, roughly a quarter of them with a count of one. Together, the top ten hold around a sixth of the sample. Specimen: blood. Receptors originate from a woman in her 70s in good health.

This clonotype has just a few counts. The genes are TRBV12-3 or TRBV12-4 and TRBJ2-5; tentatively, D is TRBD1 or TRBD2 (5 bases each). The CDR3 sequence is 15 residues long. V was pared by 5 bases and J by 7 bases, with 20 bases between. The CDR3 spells CASSPAGGDHGTQYF. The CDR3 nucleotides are TGTGCCAGCAGTCCCGCTGGGGGAGACCATGGGACCCAGTACTTC.

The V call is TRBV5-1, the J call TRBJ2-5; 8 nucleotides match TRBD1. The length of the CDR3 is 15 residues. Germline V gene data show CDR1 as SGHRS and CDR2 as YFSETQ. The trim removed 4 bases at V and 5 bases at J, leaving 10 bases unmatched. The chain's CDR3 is CASSLIETGVETQYF. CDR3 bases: TGCGCCAGCAGCCTCATCGAGACAGGGGTCGAGACCCAGTACTTC.

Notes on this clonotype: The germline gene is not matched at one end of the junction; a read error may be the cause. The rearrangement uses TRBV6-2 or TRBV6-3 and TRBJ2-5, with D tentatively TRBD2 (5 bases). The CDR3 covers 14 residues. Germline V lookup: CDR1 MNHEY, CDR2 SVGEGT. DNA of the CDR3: TGTGCCAGCAGGCTTCGGTTCTCCGGGGAGACCCAGTACTTT. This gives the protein CASRLRFSGETQYF.

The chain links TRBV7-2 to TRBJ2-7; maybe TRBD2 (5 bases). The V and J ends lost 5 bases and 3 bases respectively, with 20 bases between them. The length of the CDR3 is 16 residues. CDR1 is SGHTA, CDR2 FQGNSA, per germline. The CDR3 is CASSLETAGLRYEQYF. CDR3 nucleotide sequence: TGTGCCAGCAGCCTAGAAACGGCCGGACTGCGCTACGAGCAGTACTTC.

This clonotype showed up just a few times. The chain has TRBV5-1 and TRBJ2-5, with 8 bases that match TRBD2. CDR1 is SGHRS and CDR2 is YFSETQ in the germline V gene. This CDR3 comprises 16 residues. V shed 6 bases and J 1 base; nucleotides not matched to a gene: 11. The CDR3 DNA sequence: TGCGCCAGCACCATTTCCCTGCGGGGGGCCCAAGAGACCCAGTACTTC. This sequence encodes CASTISLRGAQETQYF.

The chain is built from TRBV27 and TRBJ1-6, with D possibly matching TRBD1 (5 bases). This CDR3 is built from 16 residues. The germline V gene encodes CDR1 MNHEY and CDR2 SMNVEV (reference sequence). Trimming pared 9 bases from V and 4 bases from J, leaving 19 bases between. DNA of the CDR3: TGTGCCAGTACGAGGTGGGGCCACGAATATAATTCACCCCTCCACTTT. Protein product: CASTRWGHEYNSPLHF.

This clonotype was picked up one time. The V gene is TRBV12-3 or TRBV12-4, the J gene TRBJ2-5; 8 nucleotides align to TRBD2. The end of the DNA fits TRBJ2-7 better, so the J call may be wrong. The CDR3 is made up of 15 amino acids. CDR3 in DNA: TGTGCCAGCAGTTGTACCGGGACTAGGGGCTACGAGCAGTACGTC. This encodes CASSCTGTRGYEQYV.

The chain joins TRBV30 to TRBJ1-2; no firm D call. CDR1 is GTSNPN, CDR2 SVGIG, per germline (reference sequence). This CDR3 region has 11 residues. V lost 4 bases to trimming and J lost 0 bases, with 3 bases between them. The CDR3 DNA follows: TGTGCCTGGAATACTAACTATGGCTACACCTTC. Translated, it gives CAWNTNYGYTF. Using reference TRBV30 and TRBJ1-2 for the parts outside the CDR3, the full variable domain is SQTIHQWPATLVQPVGSPLSLECTVEGTSNPNLYWYRQAAGRGLQLLFYSVGIGQISSEVPQNLSASRPQDRQFILSSKKLLLSDSGFYLCAWNTNYGYTFGSGTRLTVV.

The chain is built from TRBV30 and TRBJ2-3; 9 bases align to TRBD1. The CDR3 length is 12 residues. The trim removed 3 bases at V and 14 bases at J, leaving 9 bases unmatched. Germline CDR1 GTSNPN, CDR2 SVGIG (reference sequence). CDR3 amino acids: CAWSLPGTGWYF. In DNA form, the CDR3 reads TGTGCCTGGAGCTTGCCGGGGACAGGGTGGTATTTT.

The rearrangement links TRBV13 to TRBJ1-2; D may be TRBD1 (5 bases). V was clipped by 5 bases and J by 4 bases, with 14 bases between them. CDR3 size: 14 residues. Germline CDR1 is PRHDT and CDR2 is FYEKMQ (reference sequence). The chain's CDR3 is CASSNRDGVYGYTF. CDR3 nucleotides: TGTGCCAGCAGCAACCGGGACGGCGTCTATGGCTACACCTTC.

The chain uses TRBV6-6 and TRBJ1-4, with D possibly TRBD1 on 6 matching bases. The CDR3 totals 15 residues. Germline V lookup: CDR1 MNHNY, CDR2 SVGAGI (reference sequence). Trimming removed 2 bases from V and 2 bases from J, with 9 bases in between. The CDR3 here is CASSYRTETNEKLFF. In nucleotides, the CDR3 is TGTGCCAGCAGTTACCGGACAGAGACTAATGAAAAACTGTTTTTT.